This is a list of T cell receptor beta chains from one sample in a study of blood T cells in healthy people across ages. From the 5' RACE reads, TCRdb called clonotypes with MiXCR, one entry per CDR3 protein. The sample consists of about 1 million distinct CDR3 sequences, approximately 25% of them appearing once. These data are also associated with another study on T cells of mothers and their children.

Input material: blood. These receptors all stem from a girl aged 2 to 10 in good health. CDR3s include the opening cysteine and the closing phenylalanine or tryptophan. D genes are given only for firm matches. The size entry is marked missing in some rows and otherwise reads once, few, many or a size class.

CDR3 protein	CDR3 DNA	D gene	clone size	V gene	J gene
CSAGPGLVYNEQFF	TGCAGTGCTGGACCGGGACTAGTTTACAATGAGCAGTTCTTC	TRBD2	-	TRBV20-1	TRBJ2-1
CASSHLNNDYGYTF	TGTGCCAGCAGCCACCTCAACAACGACTATGGCTACACCTTC	-	-	TRBV3-1	TRBJ1-2
CASSLDRHEQYF	TGTGCCAGCAGCCTGGATCGGCACGAGCAGTACTTC	-	few	TRBV11-2	TRBJ2-7
CASTPGWGNNEQFF	TGTGCCAGCACCCCAGGATGGGGGAACAATGAGCAGTTCTTC	-	-	TRBV6-5	TRBJ2-1
CAISWRQGVLTEAFF	TGTGCCATCAGTTGGAGACAGGGGGTCCTGACTGAAGCTTTCTTT	TRBD1	-	TRBV10-3	TRBJ1-1
CASSYWAGSSSYEQYF	TGTGCCAGCAGTTACTGGGCGGGGTCGAGCTCCTACGAGCAGTACTTC	-	-	TRBV6-5	TRBJ2-7
CASSQVWERNTEAFF	TGTGCCAGCAGCCAAGTGTGGGAGAGAAACACTGAAGCTTTCTTT	-	-	TRBV14	TRBJ1-1
CASSSGLAATDTQYF	TGTGCCAGCAGTTCGGGACTAGCAGCCACAGATACGCAGTATTTT	TRBD2	-	TRBV12-3/TRBV12-4	TRBJ2-3
CASHSGNQPQHF	TGTGCCAGCCATTCAGGGAATCAGCCCCAGCATTTT	-	few	TRBV27	TRBJ1-5
CASSLAGWDNYGYTF	TGCGCCAGCAGCTTGGCAGGTTGGGATAACTATGGCTACACCTTC	-	-	TRBV5-1	TRBJ1-2
CASSAQDRLNYGYTF	TGTGCCAGCAGTGCACAGGACCGACTCAACTATGGCTACACCTTC	-	few	TRBV27	TRBJ1-2
CSAYLRDNPYEQYF	TGCAGTGCGTACCTTAGGGACAACCCCTACGAGCAGTACTTC	-	-	TRBV20-1	TRBJ2-7
CASSARTVGLSANYGYTF	TGTGCCAGCAGCGCTCGGACGGTGGGACTGTCGGCGAACTATGGCTACACCTTC	-	-	TRBV6-2/TRBV6-3	TRBJ1-2
CASSLGEGPRGYTF	TGTGCCAGCAGCTTAGGAGAAGGACCTAGGGGCTACACCTTC	-	-	TRBV13	TRBJ1-2
CASGYGGASGEQFF	TGTGCCAGCGGTTACGGGGGGGCCTCAGGTGAGCAGTTCTTC	TRBD2	-	TRBV7-2	TRBJ2-1
CASSQGVAGQETQYF	TGCGCCAGCAGCCAAGGAGTCGCAGGCCAAGAGACCCAGTACTTC	-	few	TRBV4-3	TRBJ2-5
CTSSSTLNTEAFF	TGTACCAGCAGCTCGACGTTGAACACTGAAGCTTTCTTT	-	few	TRBV7-3	TRBJ1-1
CASGIGGNRNIQYF	TGTGCCAGCGGCATCGGGGGGAATCGGAACATTCAGTACTTC	TRBD2	few	TRBV28	TRBJ2-4
CASSYRDDLSGGRPRYF	TGTGCCAGCAGCTATCGCGACGACCTTAGCGGGGGGCGTCCCCGGTACTTC	TRBD2	few	TRBV5-5	TRBJ2-7
CSATDLAGVGNEQFF	TGCAGTGCGACGGACTTAGCGGGGGTCGGGAATGAGCAGTTCTTC	TRBD2	-	TRBV20-1	TRBJ2-1
CASSSLTRYNEQFF	TGTGCCAGCAGCTCCCTCACTCGGTACAATGAGCAGTTCTTC	-	-	TRBV27	TRBJ2-1
CASSTTTGGVVHERYF	TGCGCCAGCAGCACAACGACGGGGGGAGTAGTTCACGAGCGGTACTTC	TRBD2	-	TRBV5-1	TRBJ2-7
CASSGGQRRTEAFF	TGCGCCAGCAGCGGGGGACAGCGGCGCACTGAAGCTTTCTTT	TRBD1	few	TRBV5-1	TRBJ1-1
CASSIRVGQPQHF	TGTGCCAGTAGTATAAGGGTTGGTCAGCCCCAGCATTTT	-	-	TRBV19	TRBJ1-5
CATSSNSGTNTGELFF	TGTGCCACCAGCAGCAATAGCGGGACGAACACCGGGGAGCTGTTTTTT	TRBD2	-	TRBV15	TRBJ2-2
CASSSGPRETQYF	TGCGCCAGCAGCTCGGGGCCGCGCGAGACCCAGTACTTC	-	-	TRBV12-3/TRBV12-4	TRBJ2-5
CASSPTTVDQETQYF	TGTGCCAGCAGCCCCACGACGGTGGACCAAGAGACCCAGTACTTC	-	-	TRBV28	TRBJ2-5
CASSPHRASSYNEQFF	TGTGCCAGCAGCCCCCACAGGGCCTCCTCCTACAATGAGCAGTTCTTC	-	few	TRBV11-1	TRBJ2-1